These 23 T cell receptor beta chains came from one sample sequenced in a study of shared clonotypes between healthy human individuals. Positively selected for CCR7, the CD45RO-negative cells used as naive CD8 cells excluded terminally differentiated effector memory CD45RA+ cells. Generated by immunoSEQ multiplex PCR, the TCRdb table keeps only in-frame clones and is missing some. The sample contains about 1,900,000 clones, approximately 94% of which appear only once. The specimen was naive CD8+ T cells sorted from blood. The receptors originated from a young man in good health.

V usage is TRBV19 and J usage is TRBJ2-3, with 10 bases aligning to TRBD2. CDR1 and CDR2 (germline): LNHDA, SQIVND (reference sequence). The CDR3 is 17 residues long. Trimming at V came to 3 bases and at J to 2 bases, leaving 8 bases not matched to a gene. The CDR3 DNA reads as TGTGCCAGTAGTATCGCGGCTAGCGGGGGACCCACAGATACGCAGTATTTT. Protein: CASSIAASGGPTDTQYF.

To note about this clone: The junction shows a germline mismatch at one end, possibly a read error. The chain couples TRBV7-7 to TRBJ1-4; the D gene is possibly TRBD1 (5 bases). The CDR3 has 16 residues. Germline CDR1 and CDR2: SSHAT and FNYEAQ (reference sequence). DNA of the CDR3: TGTGCTAGCATCCCGCTCGGGGCGCGTCTTAATGAAAAACTGTTTTTT. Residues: CASIPLGARLNEKLFF.

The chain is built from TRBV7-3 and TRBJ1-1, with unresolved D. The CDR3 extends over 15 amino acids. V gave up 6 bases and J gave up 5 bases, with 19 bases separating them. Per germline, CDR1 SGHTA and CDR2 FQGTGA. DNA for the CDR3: TGTGCCAGCAGTCGAGAAGGAGGTCCGGGGACTGAAGCTTTCTTT. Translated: CASSREGGPGTEAFF.

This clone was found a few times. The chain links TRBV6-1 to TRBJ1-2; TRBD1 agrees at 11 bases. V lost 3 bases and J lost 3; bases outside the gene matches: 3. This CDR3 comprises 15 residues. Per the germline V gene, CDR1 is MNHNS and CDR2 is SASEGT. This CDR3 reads CASSDGTGGDYGYTF. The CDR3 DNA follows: TGTGCCAGCAGTGATGGGACAGGGGGAGACTATGGCTACACCTTC.

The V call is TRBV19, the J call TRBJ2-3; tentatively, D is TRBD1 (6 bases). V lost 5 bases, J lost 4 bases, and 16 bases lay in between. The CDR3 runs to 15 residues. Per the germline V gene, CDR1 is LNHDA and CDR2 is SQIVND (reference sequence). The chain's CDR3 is CASSPLGGVSDTQYF. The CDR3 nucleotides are TGTGCCAGTAGTCCCCTAGGGGGAGTGTCAGATACGCAGTATTTT.

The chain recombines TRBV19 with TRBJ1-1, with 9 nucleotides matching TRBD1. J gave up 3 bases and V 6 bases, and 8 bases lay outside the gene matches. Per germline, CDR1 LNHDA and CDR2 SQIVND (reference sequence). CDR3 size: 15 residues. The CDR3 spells CASRGVDRGDTEAFF. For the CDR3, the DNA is TGTGCCAGTAGGGGAGTGGACAGGGGAGACACTGAAGCTTTCTTT.

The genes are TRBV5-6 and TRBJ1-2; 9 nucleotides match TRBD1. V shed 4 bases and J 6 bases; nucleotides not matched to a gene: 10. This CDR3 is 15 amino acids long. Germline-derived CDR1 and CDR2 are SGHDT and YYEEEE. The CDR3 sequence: CASSGTGTGLHGYTF. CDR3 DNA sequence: TGTGCCAGCAGCGGCACCGGGACAGGGTTACATGGCTACACCTTC.

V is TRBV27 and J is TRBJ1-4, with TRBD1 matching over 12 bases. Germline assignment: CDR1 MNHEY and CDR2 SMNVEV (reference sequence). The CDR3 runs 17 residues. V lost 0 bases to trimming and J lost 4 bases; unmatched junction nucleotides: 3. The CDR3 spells CASSLSGTGGLNEKLFF. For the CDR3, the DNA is TGTGCCAGCAGTTTATCAGGGACAGGGGGCCTTAATGAAAAACTGTTTTTT.

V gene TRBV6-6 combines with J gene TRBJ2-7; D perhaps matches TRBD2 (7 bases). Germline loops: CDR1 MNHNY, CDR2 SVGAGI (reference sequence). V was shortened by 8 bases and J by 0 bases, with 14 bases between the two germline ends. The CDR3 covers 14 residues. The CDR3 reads CASEMGGGSYEQYF. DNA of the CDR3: TGTGCCAGCGAGATGGGAGGGGGCTCCTACGAGCAGTACTTC.

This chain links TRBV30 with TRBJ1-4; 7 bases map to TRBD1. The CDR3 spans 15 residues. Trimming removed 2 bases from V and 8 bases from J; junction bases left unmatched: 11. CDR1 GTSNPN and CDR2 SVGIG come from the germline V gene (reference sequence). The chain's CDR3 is CAWSHNAGGWEKLFF. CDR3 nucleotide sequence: TGTGCCTGGAGTCACAATGCAGGGGGTTGGGAAAAACTGTTTTTT.

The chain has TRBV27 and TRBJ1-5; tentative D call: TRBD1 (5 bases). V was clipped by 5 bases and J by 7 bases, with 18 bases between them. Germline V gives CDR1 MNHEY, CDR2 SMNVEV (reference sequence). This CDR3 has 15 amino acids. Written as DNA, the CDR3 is TGTGCCAGCAGTCCTACACCCCTCGGGGGGCAGCCCCAGCATTTT. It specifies CASSPTPLGGQPQHF.

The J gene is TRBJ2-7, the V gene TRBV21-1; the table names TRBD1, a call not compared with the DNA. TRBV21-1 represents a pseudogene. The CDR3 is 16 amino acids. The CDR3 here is CASSKGIRDRGYEQYF. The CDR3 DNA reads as TGTGCCAGCAGCAAAGGGATCCGGGACAGAGGCTACGAGCAGTACTTC.

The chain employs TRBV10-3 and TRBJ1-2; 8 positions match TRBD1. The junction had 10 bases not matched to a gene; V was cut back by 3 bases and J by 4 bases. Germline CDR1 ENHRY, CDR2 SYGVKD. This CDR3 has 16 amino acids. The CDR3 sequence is CAISDRDRWGVYGYTF. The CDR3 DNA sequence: TGTGCCATCAGTGATCGGGACAGGTGGGGTGTCTATGGCTACACCTTC.

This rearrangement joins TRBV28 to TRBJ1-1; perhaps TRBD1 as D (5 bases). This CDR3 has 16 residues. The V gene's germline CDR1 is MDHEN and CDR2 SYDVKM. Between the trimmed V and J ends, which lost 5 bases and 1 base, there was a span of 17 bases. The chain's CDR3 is CASSPDINDRNTEAFF. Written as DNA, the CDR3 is TGTGCCAGCAGTCCCGACATAAACGACAGGAACACTGAAGCTTTCTTT.

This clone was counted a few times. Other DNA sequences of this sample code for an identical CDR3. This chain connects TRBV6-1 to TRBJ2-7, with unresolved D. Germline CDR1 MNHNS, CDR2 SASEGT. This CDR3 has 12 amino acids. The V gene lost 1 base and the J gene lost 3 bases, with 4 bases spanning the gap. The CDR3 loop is CASSEVFYEQYF. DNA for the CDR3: TGTGCCAGCAGTGAAGTATTCTACGAGCAGTACTTC.

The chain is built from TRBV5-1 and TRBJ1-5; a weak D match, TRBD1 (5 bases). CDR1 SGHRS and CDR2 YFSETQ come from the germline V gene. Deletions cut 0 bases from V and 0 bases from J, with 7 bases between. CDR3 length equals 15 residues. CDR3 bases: TGCGCCAGCAGCTTGGAGGACATTAGCAATCAGCCCCAGCATTTT. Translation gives CASSLEDISNQPQHF. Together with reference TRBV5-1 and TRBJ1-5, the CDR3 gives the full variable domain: KAGVTQTPRYLIKTRGQQVTLSCSPISGHRSVSWYQQTPGQGLQFLFEYFSETQRNKGNFPGRFSGRQFSNSRSEMNVSTLELGDSALYLCASSLEDISNQPQHFGDGTRLSIL.

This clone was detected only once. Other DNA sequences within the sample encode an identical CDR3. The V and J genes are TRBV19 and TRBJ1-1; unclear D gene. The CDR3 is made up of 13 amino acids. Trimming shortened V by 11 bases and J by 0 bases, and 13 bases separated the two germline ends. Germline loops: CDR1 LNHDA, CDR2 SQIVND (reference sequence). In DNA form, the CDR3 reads TGTGCCTCTCTGGGAAACATGAACACTGAAGCTTTCTTT. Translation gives CASLGNMNTEAFF.

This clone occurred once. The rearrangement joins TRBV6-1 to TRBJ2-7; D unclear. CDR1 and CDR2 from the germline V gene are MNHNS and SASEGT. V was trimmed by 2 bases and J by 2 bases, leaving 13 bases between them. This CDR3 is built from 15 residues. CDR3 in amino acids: CASSESVDNAYEQYF. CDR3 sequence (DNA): TGTGCCAGCAGTGAATCCGTCGATAATGCCTACGAGCAGTACTTC.

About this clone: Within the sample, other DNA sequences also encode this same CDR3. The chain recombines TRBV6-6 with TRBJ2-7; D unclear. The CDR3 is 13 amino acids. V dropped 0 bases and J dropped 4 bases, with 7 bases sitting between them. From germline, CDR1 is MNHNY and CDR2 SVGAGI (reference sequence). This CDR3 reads CASSYSTGYEQYF. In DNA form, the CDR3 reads TGTGCCAGCAGTTACTCGACCGGATACGAGCAGTACTTC.

The DNA of the CDR3 is TGCGCCAGCAGCCAGACAATCACAGCGGGGGGTTACACCTTC. This sequence encodes CASSQTITAGGYTF. This rearrangement joins TRBV4-1 to TRBJ1-2, with D possibly being TRBD1 (5 bases). CDR1 and CDR2 from the germline V gene are MGHRA and YSYEKL. Trimming took off 3 bases at V and 11 bases at J, with 19 bases between the two ends. The CDR3 is 14 residues long.

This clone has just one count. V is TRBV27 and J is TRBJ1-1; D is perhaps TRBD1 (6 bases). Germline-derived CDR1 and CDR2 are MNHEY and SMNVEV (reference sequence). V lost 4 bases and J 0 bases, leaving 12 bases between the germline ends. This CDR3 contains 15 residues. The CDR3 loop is CASSSVQGLNTEAFF. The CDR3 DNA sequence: TGTGCCAGCAGTTCCGTACAGGGCCTGAACACTGAAGCTTTCTTT.

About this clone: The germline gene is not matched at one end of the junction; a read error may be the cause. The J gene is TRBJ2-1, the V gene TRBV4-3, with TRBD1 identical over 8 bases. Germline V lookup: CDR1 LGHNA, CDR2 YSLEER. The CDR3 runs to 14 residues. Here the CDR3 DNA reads TGCGCCAGCAGTGACAGGGGATCCTCCAATGAGCAGTTCTTC. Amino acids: CASSDRGSSNEQFF.

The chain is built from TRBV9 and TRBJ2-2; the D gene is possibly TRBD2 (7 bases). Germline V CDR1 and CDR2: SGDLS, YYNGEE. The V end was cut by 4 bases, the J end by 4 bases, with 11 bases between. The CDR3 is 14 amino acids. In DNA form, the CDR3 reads TGTGCCAGCAGCTCTAGGGGGGGCACCGGGGAGCTGTTTTTT. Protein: CASSSRGGTGELFF.